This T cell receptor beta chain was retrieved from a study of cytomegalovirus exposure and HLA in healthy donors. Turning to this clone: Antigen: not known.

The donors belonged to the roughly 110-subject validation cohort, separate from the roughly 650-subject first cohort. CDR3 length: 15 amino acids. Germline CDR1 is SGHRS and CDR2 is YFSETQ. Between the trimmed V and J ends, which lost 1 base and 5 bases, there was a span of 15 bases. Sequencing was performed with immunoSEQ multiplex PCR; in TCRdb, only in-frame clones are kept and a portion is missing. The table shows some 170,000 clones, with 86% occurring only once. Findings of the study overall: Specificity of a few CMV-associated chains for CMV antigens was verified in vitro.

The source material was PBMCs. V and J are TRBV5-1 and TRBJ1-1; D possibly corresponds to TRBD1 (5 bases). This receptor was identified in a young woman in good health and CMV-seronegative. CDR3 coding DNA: TGCGCCAGCAGCTTGACAGGTGACCTGGGGACTGAAGCTTTCTTT. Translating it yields CASSLTGDLGTEAFF.